Below are 9 T cell receptor beta chains sequenced from a single sample in a study of T cell changes during pregnancy in multiple sclerosis. Profiling relied on immunoSEQ multiplex PCR, and the TCRdb table lists in-frame clones only, not all of them. The sample comprises tens of thousands of clones, around 90% of which are singletons, and roughly 1.2% rests with the top ten. Sequenced here: peripheral blood, sampled after pregnancy. Receptors were obtained from a female donor in good health, enrolled as a control in a pregnancy study.

V is TRBV6-5 and J is TRBJ2-7, with 9 positions matching TRBD1. The length of the CDR3 is 14 residues. V lost 7 bases and J lost 3; bases outside the gene matches: 7. Germline CDR1 is MNHEY and CDR2 is SVGAGI. CDR3 sequence: CASTTDRGYYEQYF. The DNA of the CDR3 is TGTGCCAGCACTACTGACAGGGGGTACTACGAGCAGTACTTC.

The chain has TRBV7-2 and TRBJ2-2; 7 bases are shared with TRBD1. There are 16 residues in the CDR3. CDR1 is SGHTA and CDR2 is FQGNSA in the germline V gene. V dropped 4 bases and J dropped 5; count of bases not matched to a gene: 10. CDR3 amino acids: CASSSTGVVRTGELFF. The CDR3 coding sequence is TGTGCCAGCAGCTCTACAGGGGTCGTAAGAACCGGGGAGCTGTTTTTT.

This chain uses TRBV5-4 with TRBJ1-2, with D possibly being TRBD1 (6 bases). Germline CDR1 SGHNT, CDR2 YYREEE (reference sequence). V was shortened by 2 bases and J by 9 bases, with 14 bases between the two germline ends. This CDR3 has 13 amino acids. CDR3 DNA: TGTGCCAGCAGCTTACAGGGCCAGATACGCTACACCTTC. This codes for CASSLQGQIRYTF.

The CDR3 DNA sequence: TGTGCCAGCAACATGGGAGAGGGGGCCGGGGAGCTGTTTTTT. This sequence encodes CASNMGEGAGELFF. The chain couples TRBV6-1 to TRBJ2-2; maybe TRBD1 (6 bases). The V gene's germline CDR1 is MNHNS and CDR2 SASEGT. CDR3 size: 14 residues. The V and J ends lost 7 bases and 6 bases respectively, with 15 bases between them.

This clone was seen only once. The V gene is TRBV5-6, the J gene TRBJ1-3; D ambiguous. Germline CDR1 is SGHDT and CDR2 is YYEEEE. Trimming pared 1 base from V and 1 base from J, leaving 6 bases between. The CDR3 runs to 14 residues. CDR3: CASSLPGSGNTIYF. DNA for the CDR3: TGTGCCAGCAGCTTGCCGGGATCTGGAAACACCATATATTTT.

The chain uses TRBV4-3 and TRBJ2-7; 11 nucleotides agree with TRBD1. Germline CDR1 LGHNA, CDR2 YSLEER. J gave up 3 bases and V 4 bases, and 2 bases lay outside the gene matches. CDR3 size: 14 residues. DNA of the CDR3: TGCGCCAGCAGCCCGGACAGGGGGCTCTACGAGCAGTACTTC. Its translation: CASSPDRGLYEQYF.

This chain links TRBV27 with TRBJ2-7; weak D call: TRBD2 (6 bases). V dropped 3 bases and J dropped 3 bases, with 9 bases sitting between them. This CDR3 contains 13 residues. Germline loops: CDR1 MNHEY, CDR2 SMNVEV (reference sequence). CDR3 nucleotide sequence: TGTGCCAGCAGTTTGGAGGGCGTCTACGAGCAGTACTTC. It codes for CASSLEGVYEQYF.

The chain employs TRBV5-4 and TRBJ1-1, with 7 nucleotides matching TRBD1. The ends lost 5 bases at V and 2 bases at J; junction bases unmatched: 15. The CDR3 spans 17 residues. The germline V gene encodes CDR1 SGHNT and CDR2 YYREEE (reference sequence). The DNA of the CDR3 is TGTGCCAGCAGATGGGTGTCGACGAGGGGGCGAAACACTGAAGCTTTCTTT. Translation: CASRWVSTRGRNTEAFF.

The V call is TRBV4-2, the J call TRBJ2-6; TRBD2 matches 9 bases. Germline V CDR1 and CDR2: LGHNA, YNFKEQ. The CDR3 covers 18 residues. V shed 1 base, J shed 0 bases, and the junction held 4 bases outside the gene matches. The DNA for the CDR3 is TGTGCCAGCAGCCAAGGGGGCGGGGGGGCCTCTGGGGCCAACGTCCTGACTTTC. Protein product: CASSQGGGGASGANVLTF.